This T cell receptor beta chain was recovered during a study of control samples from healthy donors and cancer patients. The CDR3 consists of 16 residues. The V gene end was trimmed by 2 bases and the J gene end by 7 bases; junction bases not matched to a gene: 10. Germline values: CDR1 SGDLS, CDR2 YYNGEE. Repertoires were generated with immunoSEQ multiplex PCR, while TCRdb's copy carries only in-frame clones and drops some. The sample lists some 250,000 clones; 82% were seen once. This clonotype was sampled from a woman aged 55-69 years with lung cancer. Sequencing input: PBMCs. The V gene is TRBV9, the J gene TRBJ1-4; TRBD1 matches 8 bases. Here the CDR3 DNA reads TGTGCCAGCAGCGTCCAGCCACAGGGGGGTAGTGAAAAACTGTTTTTT. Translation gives CASSVQPQGGSEKLFF.